The subject of this entry is one T cell receptor beta chain. Antigen: not known. The data belong to a study of cytomegalovirus exposure and HLA in healthy donors. The study's findings and limits: Diagnosis of cytomegalovirus status made by the classifier reportedly showed high specificity and sensitivity. Prior analysis indicated that the majority of TCR beta V segments exhibited productivity approximately 87% or approximately 30% of the time.

This CDR3 has 15 residues. V was clipped by 2 bases and J by 7 bases; unmatched bases: 5. Germline V gene sequence: CDR1 MNHNS, CDR2 SASEGT. Researchers ran the PCR with 60 Vbeta and 13 Jbeta primers. Clones were read by immunoSEQ multiplex PCR, and TCRdb kept only the in-frame ones, dropping some. The sample holds roughly 100,000 clones, 65% to 80% seen once. The V call is TRBV6-1, the J call TRBJ1-4, with TRBD1 identical over 9 bases. The sample taken for sequencing was PBMCs. This clonotype was obtained from a woman in her thirties or forties in good health and CMV-seronegative. The CDR3, as DNA: TGTGCCAGCAGTGAACAACAGGGGGCGGGTGAAAAACTGTTTTTT. It translates to CASSEQQGAGEKLFF.